The TCR beta chain described here comes from a study of cytomegalovirus exposure and HLA in healthy donors. V dropped 4 bases and J dropped 0; count of bases not matched to a gene: 4. The CDR3 totals 15 residues. The germline V gene has CDR1 GTSNPN and CDR2 SVGIG (reference sequence). General study findings and limits: Among TCR beta chains, those listed as cytomegalovirus-associated numbered over 150. Specificity of a few CMV-associated chains for CMV antigens was verified in vitro. Subsequent analysis showed first-cohort TCR clusters tending to co-occur in around 130 validation repertoires.

Generated by immunoSEQ multiplex PCR, the TCRdb table keeps only in-frame clones and is missing some. Among about 170,000 clones, roughly 91% were seen once, and the ten largest hold under 4.5%. As for this clone: Its matching antigen is unknown.

The rearrangement joins TRBV30 to TRBJ2-1, with TRBD2 matching over 9 bases. The sequencing sample was made of PBMCs. This receptor was obtained from a man between 18 and 35 years old in good health and CMV-seropositive. CDR3: CAWTRGRDSYNEQFF. In DNA form, the CDR3 reads TGTGCCTGGACCCGCGGGAGGGACTCCTACAATGAGCAGTTCTTC.